These 17 T cell receptor beta chains share one sample of origin, sequenced in a study of cytomegalovirus exposure and HLA in healthy donors. PCR involved 60 Vbeta and 13 Jbeta primers. Assay used: immunoSEQ multiplex PCR; TCRdb lists only in-frame clones, some missing. Of about 160,000 clones in the sample, 70% to 85% were seen once. The sequenced sample was PBMCs. The receptors originated from a young man in good health and CMV-seropositive.

J is TRBJ1-6 and V is TRBV6-5; maybe TRBD1 (6 bases). V lost 6 bases and J lost 4, with 13 bases in between. Per germline, CDR1 MNHEY and CDR2 SVGAGI. The CDR3 sequence is 15 residues long. CDR3 nucleotide sequence: TGTGCCAGCAGCCGGACAGAAAGGTATAATTCACCCCTCCACTTT. Translation: CASSRTERYNSPLHF.

This clone has only one observation. The chain carries TRBV4-3 and TRBJ2-1, with 7 bases lining up with TRBD1. This CDR3 is 16 amino acids long. From germline, CDR1 is LGHNA and CDR2 YSLEER. The J segment lost 0 bases and the V segment lost 5 bases, leaving 7 bases of the junction unmatched. Here the CDR3 reads CASSDKDRDSYNEQFF. In DNA form, the CDR3 reads TGCGCCAGCAGCGATAAAGACAGGGACTCCTACAATGAGCAGTTCTTC.

This clone was seen once. The rearrangement links TRBV2 to TRBJ1-5; TRBD1 might be the D (5 bases). The germline CDR1 and CDR2 sequences are SNHLY and FYNNEI. The CDR3 consists of 15 residues. The ends were cut back, 3 bases at V and 7 bases at J, with 16 bases in the middle. The CDR3 sequence: CASSDRGQGHQPQHF. CDR3 nucleotide sequence: TGTGCCAGCAGTGATCGCGGTCAGGGCCACCAGCCCCAGCATTTT.

The rearrangement uses TRBV7-9 and TRBJ2-7, with D possibly being TRBD2 (6 bases). CDR1 is SEHNR, CDR2 FQNEAQ, per germline (reference sequence). Trimming pared 7 bases from V and 7 bases from J, leaving 17 bases between. The CDR3 spans 13 residues. DNA for the CDR3: TGTGCCAGCACCCCAGAGGGCGGGGATGAGCAGTACTTC. Protein: CASTPEGGDEQYF.

This chain joins TRBV11-2 and TRBJ2-5; 12 nucleotides agree with TRBD1. Looked up from germline, CDR1 is SGHAT and CDR2 is FQNNGV. With V trimmed by 6 bases and J by 5 bases, 16 bases remained unmatched. The CDR3 consists of 18 residues. The CDR3 DNA is TGTGCCAGCAGAACGGGACAGGGGGCTTTGGGCCCCGGGGAGACCCAGTACTTC. It yields the protein CASRTGQGALGPGETQYF.

Of note for this clone: The sample contains more than one DNA sequence encoding this CDR3. The genes are TRBV5-1 and TRBJ2-3; 9 bases fit TRBD2. The CDR3 loop spans 16 amino acids. Germline loops: CDR1 SGHRS, CDR2 YFSETQ. The J segment lost 5 bases and the V segment lost 0 bases, leaving 7 bases of the junction unmatched. Written as DNA, the CDR3 is TGCGCCAGCAGCTTGGAAGGCGGGGGGGCAATAGATACGCAGTATTTT. This sequence encodes CASSLEGGGAIDTQYF.

The chain joins TRBV2 to TRBJ1-2, with 7 bases identical to TRBD1. Germline V lookup: CDR1 SNHLY, CDR2 FYNNEI. This CDR3 is 15 amino acids long. V dropped 6 bases and J dropped 4; count of bases not matched to a gene: 11. The CDR3 DNA reads as TGTGCCAGCAGGCTCATCCGAGGGGGCAGCTATGGCTACACCTTC. Residues: CASRLIRGGSYGYTF. The full variable domain, in which reference TRBV2 and TRBJ1-2 provide the parts outside the CDR3, is EPEVTQTPSHQVTQMGQEVILRCVPISNHLYFYWYRQILGQKVEFLVSFYNNEISEKSEIFDDQFSVERPDGSNFTLKIRSTKLEDSAMYFCASRLIRGGSYGYTFGSGTRLTVV.

The chain uses TRBV7-3 and TRBJ2-3; D is ambiguous. The V gene's germline CDR1 is SGHTA and CDR2 FQGTGA. V was cut by 2 bases and J by 2 bases, with 8 bases left in between. The CDR3 covers 14 residues. CDR3 amino acids: CASSLVGNTDTQYF. The CDR3, as DNA: TGTGCCAGCAGCTTAGTCGGTAACACAGATACGCAGTATTTT.

This clone was detected many times. V usage is TRBV6-6 and J usage is TRBJ2-3; 7 nucleotides match TRBD2. Looked up from germline, CDR1 is MNHNY and CDR2 is SVGAGI (reference sequence). CDR3 length: 16 amino acids. The J segment lost 0 bases and the V segment lost 5 bases, leaving 8 bases of the junction unmatched. The DNA of the CDR3 is TGTGCCAGCAGTAGCGGGACGGAACCTAGCACAGATACGCAGTATTTT. The encoded protein is CASSSGTEPSTDTQYF.

The gene calls are TRBV2 and TRBJ1-2; tentatively, D is TRBD1 (5 bases). Germline V lookup: CDR1 SNHLY, CDR2 FYNNEI. Deletions cut 8 bases from V and 5 bases from J, with 18 bases between. This CDR3 has 14 amino acids. The CDR3 loop reads CASRGGAGRYGYTF. The CDR3 nucleotides are TGTGCCAGCCGCGGGGGAGCGGGGAGGTATGGCTACACCTTC.

This clone was counted between two and nine times. The chain recombines TRBV18 with TRBJ1-2, with a possible D match to TRBD1 (6 bases). From germline, CDR1 is KGHSH and CDR2 LQKENI. Trimming removed 0 bases from V and 8 bases from J, with 13 bases in between. CDR3 size: 14 residues. CDR3 sequence (DNA): TGTGCCAGCTCACCACCGGGACAACACGGGGGCTACACCTTC. This sequence encodes CASSPPGQHGGYTF.

This chain connects TRBV11-2 to TRBJ2-3, with TRBD1 identical over 7 bases. The CDR3 has 15 amino acids. J was trimmed by 3 bases and V by 5 bases; bases with no gene match: 8. Looked up from germline, CDR1 is SGHAT and CDR2 is FQNNGV. CDR3 region: CASSPDRVSTDTQYF. The DNA of the CDR3 is TGTGCCAGCAGCCCCGACAGGGTTTCGACAGATACGCAGTATTTT.

This chain uses TRBV4-1 with TRBJ2-5; perhaps TRBD2 as D (5 bases). Deletions cut 0 bases from V and 2 bases from J, with 10 bases between. This CDR3 has 15 residues. Germline V gene sequence: CDR1 MGHRA, CDR2 YSYEKL. The CDR3 nucleotides read TGCGCCAGCAGCCAAGATCCACAGCGGCAAGAGACCCAGTACTTC. This sequence encodes CASSQDPQRQETQYF.

CDR3 protein: CASSPRTLGQGASGANVLTF. CDR3 nucleotides: TGTGCCAGCAGCCCAAGGACCCTGGGACAGGGGGCCTCTGGGGCCAACGTCCTGACTTTC. The V gene is TRBV13, the J gene TRBJ2-6; the match to TRBD1 covers 12 bases. CDR3 size: 20 residues. With V trimmed by 5 bases and J by 0 bases, 11 bases remained unmatched. From germline, CDR1 is PRHDT and CDR2 FYEKMQ (reference sequence).

The rearrangement links TRBV5-6 to TRBJ2-1, with TRBD1 identical over 11 bases. The CDR3 totals 17 residues. Germline V gives CDR1 SGHDT, CDR2 YYEEEE. Losses at the gene ends were 0 bases for V and 7 bases for J; bases not matched to a gene: 9. CDR3 sequence reads: CASSLGTGGPIGNEQFF. For the CDR3, the DNA is TGTGCCAGCAGCTTGGGGACAGGGGGCCCAATCGGGAATGAGCAGTTCTTC.

This chain connects TRBV10-3 to TRBJ1-5; 9 bases are shared with TRBD1. The germline V gene encodes CDR1 ENHRY and CDR2 SYGVKD. With 3 bases clipped from V and 3 bases from J, the junction kept 6 bases outside the gene matches. The CDR3 runs 16 residues. The DNA of the CDR3 is TGTGCCATCAGTGAAACACAGGGGGCCTTCAATCAGCCCCAGCATTTT. Its translation: CAISETQGAFNQPQHF.

The chain combines TRBV11-2 with TRBJ2-1; D gene unclear. The CDR3 runs to 13 residues. The ends were cut back, 3 bases at V and 9 bases at J, with 12 bases in the middle. Germline lookup yields CDR1 SGHAT and CDR2 FQNNGV. CDR3 sequence: CASSFWRTGEQFF. CDR3 bases: TGTGCCAGCAGCTTTTGGAGAACCGGTGAGCAGTTCTTC.